This TCR beta chain was sequenced in a study of radiotherapy plus CTLA-4 blockade in lung cancer. Here immunoSEQ multiplex PCR was the method, and the copy in TCRdb shows in-frame clones only, minus some. The repertoire includes 45,000 to 60,000 clones, approximately 78% of them detected once, and more than 3% sits in the top ten. Germline V gene sequence: CDR1 SGHVS, CDR2 FQNEAQ. Trimming removed 5 bases at V and 3 bases at J, with 17 bases between. The CDR3 is 15 amino acids. The TCR comes from a human donor with non-small cell lung cancer who had stable disease on radiotherapy plus ipilimumab. The chain recombines TRBV7-8 with TRBJ2-7, with D maybe TRBD2 (6 bases). The sequenced sample was peripheral blood, obtained from a patient treated with radiotherapy plus ipilimumab. The CDR3 coding sequence is TGTGCCAGCAGCCTCCGTACCGGGACTGTCTACGAGCAGTACTTC. This sequence encodes CASSLRTGTVYEQYF. The variable domain in full, with the rest retrieved from reference TRBV7-8 and TRBJ2-7, is GAGVSQSPRYKVAKRGQDVALRCDPISGHVSLFWYQQALGQGPEFLTYFQNEAQLDKSGLPSDRFFAERPEGSVSTLKIQRTQQEDSAVYLCASSLRTGTVYEQYFGPGTRLTVT.